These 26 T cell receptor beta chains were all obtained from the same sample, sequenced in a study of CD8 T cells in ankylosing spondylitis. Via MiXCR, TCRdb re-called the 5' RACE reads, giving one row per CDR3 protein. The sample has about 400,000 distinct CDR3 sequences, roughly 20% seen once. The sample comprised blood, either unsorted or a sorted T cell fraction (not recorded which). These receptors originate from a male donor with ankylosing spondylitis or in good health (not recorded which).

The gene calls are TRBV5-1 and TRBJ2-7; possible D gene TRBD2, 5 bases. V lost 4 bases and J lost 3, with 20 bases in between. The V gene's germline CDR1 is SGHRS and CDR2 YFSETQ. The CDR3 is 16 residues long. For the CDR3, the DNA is TGCGCCAGCAGCCCGTCGGTTTCCGGGAACCTCTACGAGCAGTACTTC. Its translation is CASSPSVSGNLYEQYF.

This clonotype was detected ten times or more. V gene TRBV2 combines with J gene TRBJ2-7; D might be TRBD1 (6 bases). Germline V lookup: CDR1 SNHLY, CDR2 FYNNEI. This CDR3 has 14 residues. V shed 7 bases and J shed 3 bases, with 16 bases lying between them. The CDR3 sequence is CASTVGAGHYEQYF. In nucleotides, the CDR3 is TGTGCCAGCACGGTGGGGGCAGGGCACTACGAGCAGTACTTC.

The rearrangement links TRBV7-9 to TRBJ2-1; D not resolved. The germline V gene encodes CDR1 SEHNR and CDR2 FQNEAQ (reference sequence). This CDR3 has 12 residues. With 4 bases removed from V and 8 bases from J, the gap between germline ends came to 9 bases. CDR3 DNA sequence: TGTGCCAGCAGCTCTTTGGTCTATGAGCAGTTCTTC. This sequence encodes CASSSLVYEQFF.

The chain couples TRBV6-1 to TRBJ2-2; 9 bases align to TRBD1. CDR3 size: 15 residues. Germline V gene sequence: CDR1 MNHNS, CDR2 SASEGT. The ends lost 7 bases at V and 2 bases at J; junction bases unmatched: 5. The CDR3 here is CASNRQGVNTGELFF. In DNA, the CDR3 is TGTGCCAGCAATAGACAGGGGGTTAACACCGGGGAGCTGTTTTTT.

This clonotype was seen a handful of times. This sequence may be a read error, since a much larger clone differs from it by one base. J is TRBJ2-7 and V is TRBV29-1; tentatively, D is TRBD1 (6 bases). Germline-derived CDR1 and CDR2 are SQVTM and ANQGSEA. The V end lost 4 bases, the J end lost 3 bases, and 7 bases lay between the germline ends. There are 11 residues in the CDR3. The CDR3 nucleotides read TGCAGCGTTGGGGACAACTACGAGCAGTACTTC. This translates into CSVGDNYEQYF.

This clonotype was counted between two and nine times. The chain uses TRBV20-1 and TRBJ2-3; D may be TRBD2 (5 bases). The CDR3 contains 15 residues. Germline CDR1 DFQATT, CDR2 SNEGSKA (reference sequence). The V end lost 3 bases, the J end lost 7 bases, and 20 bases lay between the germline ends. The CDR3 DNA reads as TGCAGTGCTAGTGGCCCACCTGAGGGAACGAATACGCAGTATTTT. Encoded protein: CSASGPPEGTNTQYF.

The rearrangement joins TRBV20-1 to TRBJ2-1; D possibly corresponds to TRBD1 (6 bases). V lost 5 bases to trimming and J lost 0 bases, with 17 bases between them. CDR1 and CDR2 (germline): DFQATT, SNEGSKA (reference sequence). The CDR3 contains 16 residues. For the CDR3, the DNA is TGCAGTGCTCCCTTGTTAGAAGGGGGCTCCTACAATGAGCAGTTCTTC. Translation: CSAPLLEGGSYNEQFF.

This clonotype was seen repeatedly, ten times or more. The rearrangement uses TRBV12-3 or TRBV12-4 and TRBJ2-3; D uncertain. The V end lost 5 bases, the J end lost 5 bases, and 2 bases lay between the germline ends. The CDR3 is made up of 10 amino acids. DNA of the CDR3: TGTGCCAGCAGTGGAGATACGCAGTATTTT. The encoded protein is CASSGDTQYF.

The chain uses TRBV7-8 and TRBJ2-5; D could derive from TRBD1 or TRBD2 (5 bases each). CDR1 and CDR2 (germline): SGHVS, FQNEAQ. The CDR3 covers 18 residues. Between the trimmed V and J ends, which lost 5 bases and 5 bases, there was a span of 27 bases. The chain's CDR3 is CASSHRRARGAGGETQYF. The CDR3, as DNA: TGTGCCAGCAGCCACCGGCGGGCCCGTGGGGCGGGTGGGGAGACCCAGTACTTC.

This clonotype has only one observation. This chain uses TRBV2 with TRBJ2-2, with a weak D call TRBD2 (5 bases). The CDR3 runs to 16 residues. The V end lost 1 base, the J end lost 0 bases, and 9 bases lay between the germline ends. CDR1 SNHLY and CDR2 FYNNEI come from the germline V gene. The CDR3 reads CASSEGGYANTGELFF. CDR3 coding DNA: TGTGCCAGCAGTGAAGGAGGGTACGCGAACACCGGGGAGCTGTTTTTT.

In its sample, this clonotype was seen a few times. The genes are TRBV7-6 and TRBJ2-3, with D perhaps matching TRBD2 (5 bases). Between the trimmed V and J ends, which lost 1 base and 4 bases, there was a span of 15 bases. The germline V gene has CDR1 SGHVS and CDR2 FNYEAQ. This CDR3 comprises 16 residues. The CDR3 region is CASSLVGLATPDTQYF. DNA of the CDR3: TGTGCCAGCAGCTTAGTTGGGTTAGCGACCCCAGATACGCAGTATTTT.

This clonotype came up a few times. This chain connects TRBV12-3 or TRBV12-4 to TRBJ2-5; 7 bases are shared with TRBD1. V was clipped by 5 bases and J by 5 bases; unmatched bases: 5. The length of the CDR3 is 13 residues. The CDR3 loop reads CASSIRGTETQYF. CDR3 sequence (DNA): TGTGCCAGCAGTATCAGGGGGACGGAGACCCAGTACTTC.

The CDR3 DNA is TGTGCCATCAGTGAGGGGGGAACCTACGAGCAGTACTTC. Amino acids: CAISEGGTYEQYF. The chain is built from TRBV10-3 and TRBJ2-7; D may match TRBD1 or TRBD2 (5 bases each). V lost 2 bases to trimming and J lost 2 bases, with 7 bases between them. Germline CDR1 reads ENHRY; CDR2 reads SYGVKD. The CDR3 contains 13 residues.

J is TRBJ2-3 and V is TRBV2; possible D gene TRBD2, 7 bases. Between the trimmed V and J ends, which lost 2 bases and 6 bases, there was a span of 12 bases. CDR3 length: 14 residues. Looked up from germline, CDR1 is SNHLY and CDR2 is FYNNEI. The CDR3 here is CASSERGGRDTQYF. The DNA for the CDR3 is TGTGCCAGCAGTGAAAGGGGGGGCCGTGATACGCAGTATTTT. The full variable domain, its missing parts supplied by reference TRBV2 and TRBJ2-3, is EPEVTQTPSHQVTQMGQEVILRCVPISNHLYFYWYRQILGQKVEFLVSFYNNEISEKSEIFDDQFSVERPDGSNFTLKIRSTKLEDSAMYFCASSERGGRDTQYFGPGTRLTVL.

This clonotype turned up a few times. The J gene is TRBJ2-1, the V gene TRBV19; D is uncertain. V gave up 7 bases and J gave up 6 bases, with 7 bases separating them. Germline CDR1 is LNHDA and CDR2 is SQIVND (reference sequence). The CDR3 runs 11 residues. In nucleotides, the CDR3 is TGTGCCAGTACCAGCAGCAATGAGCAGTTCTTC. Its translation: CASTSSNEQFF.

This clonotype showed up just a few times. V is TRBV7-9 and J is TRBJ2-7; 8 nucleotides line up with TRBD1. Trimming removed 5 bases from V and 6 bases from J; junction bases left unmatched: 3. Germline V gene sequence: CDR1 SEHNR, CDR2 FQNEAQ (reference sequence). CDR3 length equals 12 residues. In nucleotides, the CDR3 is TGTGCCAGCAGCCCAGGGACAGGCGAGCAGTACTTC. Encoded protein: CASSPGTGEQYF.

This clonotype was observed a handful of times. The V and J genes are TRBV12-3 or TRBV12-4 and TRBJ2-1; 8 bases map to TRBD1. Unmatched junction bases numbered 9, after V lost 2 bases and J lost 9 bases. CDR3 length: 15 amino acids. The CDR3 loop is CASSLSGQVEGEQFF. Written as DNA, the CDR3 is TGTGCCAGCAGTTTATCGGGACAGGTGGAGGGTGAGCAGTTCTTC.

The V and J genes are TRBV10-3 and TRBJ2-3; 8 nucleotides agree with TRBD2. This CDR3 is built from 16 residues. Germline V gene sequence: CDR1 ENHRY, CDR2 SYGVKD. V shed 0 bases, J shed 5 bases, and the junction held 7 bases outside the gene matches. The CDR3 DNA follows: TGTGCCATCAGTGAGTCGCAGCGGGGGCTGGGAGATACGCAGTATTTT. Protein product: CAISESQRGLGDTQYF.

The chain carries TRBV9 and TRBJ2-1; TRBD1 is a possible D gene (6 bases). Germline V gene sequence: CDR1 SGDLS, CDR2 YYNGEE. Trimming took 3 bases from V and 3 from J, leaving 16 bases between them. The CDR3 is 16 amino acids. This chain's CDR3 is CASSGRSGGDYNEQFF. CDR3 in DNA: TGTGCCAGCAGCGGGCGTTCTGGGGGCGACTACAATGAGCAGTTCTTC.

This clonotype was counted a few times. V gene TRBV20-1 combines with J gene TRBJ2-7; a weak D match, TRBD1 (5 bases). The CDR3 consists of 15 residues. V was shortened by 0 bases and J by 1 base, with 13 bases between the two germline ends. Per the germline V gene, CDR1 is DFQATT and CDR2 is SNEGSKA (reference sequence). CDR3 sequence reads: CSARDLQVTSYEQYF. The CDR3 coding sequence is TGCAGTGCTAGAGATCTACAGGTGACATCCTACGAGCAGTACTTC.

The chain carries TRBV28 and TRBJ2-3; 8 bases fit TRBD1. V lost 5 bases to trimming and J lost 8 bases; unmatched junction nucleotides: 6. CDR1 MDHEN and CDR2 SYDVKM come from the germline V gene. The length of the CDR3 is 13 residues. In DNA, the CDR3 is TGTGCCAGCAGTCCTGACAGGGGAGGTACGCAGTATTTT. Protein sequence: CASSPDRGGTQYF. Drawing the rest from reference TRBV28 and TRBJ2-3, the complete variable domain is DVKVTQSSRYLVKRTGEKVFLECVQDMDHENMFWYRQDPGLGLRLIYFSYDVKMKEKGDIPEGYSVSREKKERFSLILESASTNQTSMYLCASSPDRGGTQYFGPGTRLTVL.

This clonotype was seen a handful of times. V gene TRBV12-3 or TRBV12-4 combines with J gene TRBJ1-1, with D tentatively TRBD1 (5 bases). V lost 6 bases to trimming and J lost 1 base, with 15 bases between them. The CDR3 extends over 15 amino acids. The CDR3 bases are TGTGCCAGCAGGGGCTCCCGGGACGGGAACACTGAAGCTTTCTTT. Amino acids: CASRGSRDGNTEAFF.

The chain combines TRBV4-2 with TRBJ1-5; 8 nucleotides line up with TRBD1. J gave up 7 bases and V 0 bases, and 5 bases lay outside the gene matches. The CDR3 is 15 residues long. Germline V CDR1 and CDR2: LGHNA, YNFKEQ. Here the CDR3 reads CASSQEGTGTQPQHF. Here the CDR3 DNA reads TGTGCCAGCAGCCAAGAAGGGACAGGAACCCAGCCCCAGCATTTT.

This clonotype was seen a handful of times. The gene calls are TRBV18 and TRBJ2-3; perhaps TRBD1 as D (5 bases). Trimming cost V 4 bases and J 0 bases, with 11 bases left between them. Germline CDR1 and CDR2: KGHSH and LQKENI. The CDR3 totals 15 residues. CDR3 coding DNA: TGTGCCAGCTCACGACAGCCCTTTAGCACAGATACGCAGTATTTT. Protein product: CASSRQPFSTDTQYF.

The CDR3 protein is CASSWGLAGTTGELFF. CDR3 DNA: TGCGCCAGCAGCTGGGGACTAGCGGGAACCACCGGGGAGCTGTTTTTT. The chain has TRBV5-1 and TRBJ2-2; TRBD2 matches 13 bases. Trimming at V came to 3 bases and at J to 4 bases, leaving 3 bases not matched to a gene. This CDR3 has 16 amino acids. Looked up from germline, CDR1 is SGHRS and CDR2 is YFSETQ.

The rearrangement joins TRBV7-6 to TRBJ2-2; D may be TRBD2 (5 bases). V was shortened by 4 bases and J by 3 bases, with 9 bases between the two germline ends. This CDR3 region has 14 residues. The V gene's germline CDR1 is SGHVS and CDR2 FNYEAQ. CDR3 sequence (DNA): TGTGCCAGCAGCTCGAGGGTGTACACCGGGGAGCTGTTTTTT. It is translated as CASSSRVYTGELFF.